This passage covers 21 T cell receptor beta chains from one sample sequenced in a study of cytomegalovirus exposure and HLA in healthy donors. In the PCR, 60 Vbeta and 13 Jbeta primers were used. This table comes from immunoSEQ multiplex PCR, and its TCRdb copy is limited to in-frame clones, with some not included. The sample comprises 170,000 or so clones, under 80% of which are singletons, and around 14% rests with the top ten. The sample consisted of PBMCs. The origin of the receptors is a woman between 45 and 60 years old in good health and CMV-seropositive.

The chain links TRBV7-3 to TRBJ2-2; D is perhaps TRBD2 (5 bases). Trimming took off 4 bases at V and 0 bases at J, with 27 bases between the two ends. CDR1 is SGHTA and CDR2 is FQGTGA in the germline V gene. CDR3 size: 21 residues. The CDR3 loop is CASSSIRVRGTRESNTGELFF. The DNA of the CDR3 is TGTGCCAGCAGCTCCATAAGGGTACGCGGAACTAGGGAGTCGAACACCGGGGAGCTGTTTTTT.

As DNA, the CDR3 is TGCAGCGTTGGTTTAGAGGGTGCCAAAAACATTCAGTACTTC. This gives the protein CSVGLEGAKNIQYF. V is TRBV29-1 and J is TRBJ2-4; D is possibly TRBD2 (5 bases). V was cut by 4 bases and J by 1 base, with 11 bases left in between. Germline CDR1 SQVTM, CDR2 ANQGSEA. The CDR3 has 14 amino acids.

This clone is a singleton in its sample. The rearrangement links TRBV2 to TRBJ2-7; 10 bases fit TRBD1. The CDR3 is made up of 13 amino acids. Germline CDR1 SNHLY, CDR2 FYNNEI. V lost 6 bases, J lost 3 bases, and 2 bases stayed unmatched. In DNA form, the CDR3 reads TGTGCCAGCAGCCGGGACAGGGGCTACGAGCAGTACTTC. Translating it yields CASSRDRGYEQYF.

This chain joins TRBV2 and TRBJ1-1; TRBD1 matches 7 bases. The V and J ends lost 5 bases and 3 bases, in that order; junction bases with no gene match: 3. The CDR3 runs 13 residues. From germline, CDR1 is SNHLY and CDR2 FYNNEI. CDR3 residues: CASSPDRDTEAFF. CDR3 bases: TGTGCCAGCAGTCCCGACAGGGACACTGAAGCTTTCTTT.

This clone turned up a few times. This sequence joins TRBV5-6 and TRBJ2-2, with D maybe TRBD2 (5 bases). Trimming took 0 bases from V and 4 from J, leaving 10 bases between them. Germline V CDR1 and CDR2: SGHDT, YYEEEE. The CDR3 sequence is 15 residues long. CDR3 region: CASSLVGGSTGELFF. Written as DNA, the CDR3 is TGTGCCAGCAGCTTGGTCGGAGGCAGCACCGGGGAGCTGTTTTTT.

The rearrangement joins TRBV6-5 to TRBJ2-3, with 8 bases identical to TRBD2. Germline CDR1 and CDR2: MNHEY and SVGAGI. CDR3 length: 15 residues. V was pared by 2 bases and J by 2 bases, with 3 bases of the junction left unmatched. CDR3 sequence reads: CASSYKRGLTDTQYF. CDR3 bases: TGTGCCAGCAGTTACAAGCGGGGGCTCACAGATACGCAGTATTTT.

This chain links TRBV13 with TRBJ2-5, with 9 bases fitting TRBD2. The germline V gene encodes CDR1 PRHDT and CDR2 FYEKMQ (reference sequence). CDR3 length: 15 residues. V lost 2 bases to trimming and J lost 5 bases; unmatched junction nucleotides: 6. The CDR3 loop is CASSLLRGGRETQYF. Written as DNA, the CDR3 is TGTGCCAGCAGCTTATTGCGGGGGGGCCGGGAGACCCAGTACTTC.

The J gene is TRBJ2-2, the V gene TRBV29-1; TRBD1 matches at 7 bases. V shed 7 bases and J 5 bases; nucleotides not matched to a gene: 22. The CDR3 loop spans 18 amino acids. Germline V gene lookup returns CDR1 SQVTM and CDR2 ANQGSEA. CDR3 region: CSAHLPRAGGLWTGELFF. For the CDR3, the DNA is TGCAGCGCTCACCTGCCGCGGGCAGGGGGTCTTTGGACCGGGGAGCTGTTTTTT.

This rearrangement joins TRBV6-4 to TRBJ1-5, with 9 nucleotides matching TRBD1. Germline-derived CDR1 and CDR2 are MRHNA and SNTAGT. The length of the CDR3 is 16 residues. The V and J ends lost 4 bases and 0 bases, in that order; junction bases with no gene match: 4. CDR3 in DNA: TGTGCCAGCAGTGCCCGGGACAGGGATAGCAATCAGCCCCAGCATTTT. Translated: CASSARDRDSNQPQHF.

Here the CDR3 reads CASSHGQGPPDTQYF. The CDR3 DNA reads as TGTGCCAGCAGCCACGGACAGGGCCCCCCAGATACGCAGTATTTT. The rearrangement joins TRBV7-3 to TRBJ2-3, with 8 bases aligning to TRBD1. CDR1 and CDR2 from the germline V gene are SGHTA and FQGTGA. The CDR3 extends over 15 amino acids. J was trimmed by 4 bases and V by 5 bases; bases with no gene match: 8.

The genes are TRBV5-1 and TRBJ2-7; a possible D gene is TRBD2 (6 bases). The germline CDR1 and CDR2 sequences are SGHRS and YFSETQ. The CDR3 has 14 amino acids. Trimming pared 1 base from V and 2 bases from J, leaving 10 bases between. The CDR3 DNA reads as TGCGCCAGCAGCTTGTTGGGGGGTGCCTACGAGCAGTACTTC. Protein product: CASSLLGGAYEQYF.

The genes are TRBV4-1 and TRBJ1-1, with D perhaps TRBD1 (6 bases). V shed 6 bases and J shed 4 bases, with 6 bases lying between them. This CDR3 has 11 amino acids. Per germline, CDR1 MGHRA and CDR2 YSYEKL. CDR3: CASRQGTEAFF. As DNA, the CDR3 is TGCGCCAGCAGACAGGGCACTGAAGCTTTCTTT.

The chain links TRBV5-1 to TRBJ2-1; unclear D gene. V was pared by 6 bases and J by 10 bases, with 11 bases between. The CDR3 runs 11 residues. CDR1 is SGHRS and CDR2 is YFSETQ in the germline V gene. DNA for the CDR3: TGCGCCAGCAAAAGGAGAGAGGAGCAGTTCTTC. It codes for CASKRREEQFF.

This clone was observed a few times. V is TRBV21-1 and J is TRBJ2-6; no check of the table's D call, TRBD1, against the DNA was made. TRBV21-1 is recorded as a pseudogene. The CDR3 has 19 amino acids. CDR3 region: CASIQNGTGTRTGANVLTF. The CDR3 DNA reads TGTGCCAGCATACAGAATGGGACAGGGACCCGCACAGGGGCCAACGTCCTGACTTTC.

V gene TRBV7-9 combines with J gene TRBJ2-6; D remains unclear. Germline CDR1 SEHNR, CDR2 FQNEAQ (reference sequence). Trimming stripped 0 bases from V and 2 bases from J, with 8 bases between. There are 16 residues in the CDR3. The CDR3 region has the DNA TGTGCCAGCAGCTTAGCATGGTCGGCTGGGGCCAACGTCCTGACTTTC. Its protein is CASSLAWSAGANVLTF.

This clone was recorded a few times. The V call is TRBV6-1, the J call TRBJ2-2; a possible D gene is TRBD2 (6 bases). CDR1 and CDR2 (germline): MNHNS, SASEGT. V lost 1 base and J 5 bases, leaving 11 bases between the germline ends. The CDR3 consists of 15 residues. CDR3 sequence: CASSEDGGGTGELFF. CDR3 nucleotide sequence: TGTGCCAGCAGTGAAGACGGGGGAGGAACCGGGGAGCTGTTTTTT.

The J gene is TRBJ2-2, the V gene TRBV2, with D possibly being TRBD1 (6 bases). Per the germline V gene, CDR1 is SNHLY and CDR2 is FYNNEI. The CDR3 loop spans 15 amino acids. V was trimmed by 5 bases and J by 7 bases, leaving 17 bases between them. Written as DNA, the CDR3 is TGTGCCAGCAGTTTATTGGGACAAGGCATCGGGGAGCTGTTTTTT. Translating it yields CASSLLGQGIGELFF.

This clone turned up a few times. The chain links TRBV5-5 to TRBJ1-3; D call uncertain. The CDR3 spans 15 residues. Germline values: CDR1 SGHKS, CDR2 YYEKEE (reference sequence). V lost 7 bases to trimming and J lost 3 bases, with 17 bases between them. The chain's CDR3 is CASATSGYIGNTIYF. The CDR3 DNA is TGTGCCAGCGCAACTTCGGGGTATATTGGAAACACCATATATTTT. The variable domain in full, with the rest retrieved from reference TRBV5-5 and TRBJ1-3, is DAGVTQSPTHLIKTRGQQVTLRCSPISGHKSVSWYQQVLGQGPQFIFQYYEKEERGRGNFPDRFSARQFPNYSSELNVNALLLGDSALYLCASATSGYIGNTIYFGEGSWLTVV.

In regard to this clone: A read error may account for a junction end that differs from germline. The gene calls are TRBV4-2 and TRBJ1-6, with D perhaps TRBD1 (6 bases). Germline CDR1 and CDR2: LGHNA and YNFKEQ. The CDR3 loop spans 15 amino acids. CDR3 coding DNA: TGTGCCAGCAGTCGTCTCAGGGGCGGGGGTTCACCCCTCCATTTT. It yields the protein CASSRLRGGGSPLHF.

The V and J genes are TRBV21-1 and TRBJ2-3; the table gives TRBD2 as D, unverified against the DNA. TRBV21-1 counts as a pseudogene. The CDR3 is 17 amino acids. As DNA, the CDR3 is TGTGCCAGTCCTACTCTTAGCGGGGGCCGAACCTCTAATACGCAGTATTTT. Translating gives CASPTLSGGRTSNTQYF.

This clone was seen more than once but under ten times. The chain employs TRBV10-3 and TRBJ2-5, with 7 bases lining up with TRBD1. This CDR3 spans 14 amino acids. V lost 3 bases and J lost 5; bases outside the gene matches: 6. Germline lookup yields CDR1 ENHRY and CDR2 SYGVKD. CDR3 protein: CAISDLRGPETQYF. As DNA, the CDR3 is TGTGCCATCAGTGACCTGAGGGGGCCGGAGACCCAGTACTTC.